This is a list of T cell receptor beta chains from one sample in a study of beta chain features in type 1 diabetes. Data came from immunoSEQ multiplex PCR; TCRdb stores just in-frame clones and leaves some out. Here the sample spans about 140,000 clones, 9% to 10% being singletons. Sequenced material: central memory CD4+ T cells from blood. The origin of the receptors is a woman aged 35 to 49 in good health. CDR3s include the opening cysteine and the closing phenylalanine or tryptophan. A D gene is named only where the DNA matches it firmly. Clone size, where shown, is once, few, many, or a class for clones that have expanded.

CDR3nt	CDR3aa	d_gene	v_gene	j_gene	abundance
TGTGCCAGCAGTGGAGGCACCAGCTACGAGCAGTACTTC	CASSGGTSYEQYF	NA	TRBV2	TRBJ2-7	few
TGTGCCAGCAGCCCCCCCAGGAGGCTCTATGGCTACACCTTC	CASSPPRRLYGYTF	NA	TRBV7-8	TRBJ1-2	NA
TGTGCCACCAGCAGAGATCTGGAGGGGGCAGGGGAGACCCAGTACTTC	CATSRDLEGAGETQYF	NA	TRBV15	TRBJ2-5	NA
TGTGCCAGCAGCTTAGCCTCGGCCTACGAGCAGTACTTC	CASSLASAYEQYF	NA	TRBV7-7	TRBJ2-7	few
TGCAGCGTCCGGGACTATGCGCATTCGTCCTACGAGCAGTACTTC	CSVRDYAHSSYEQYF	TRBD2	TRBV29-1	TRBJ2-7	NA
TGTGCCAGCAGCCCCGGGACTAGCGGAGATACGCAGTATTTT	CASSPGTSGDTQYF	TRBD2	TRBV7-9	TRBJ2-3	few
TGTGCCAGCAGCTTAGGACCAGGGCTCGCTGGCTACACCTTC	CASSLGPGLAGYTF	NA	TRBV11-2	TRBJ1-2	few
TGTGCCAGCAGTTACTCCGGACAGGGCAATCAGCCCCAGCATTTT	CASSYSGQGNQPQHF	TRBD1	TRBV6-6	TRBJ1-5	NA
TGCAGCGTTGTAAAGTGGCAGGACACTGAAGCTTTCTTT	CSVVKWQDTEAFF	NA	TRBV29-1	TRBJ1-1	NA
TGCAGCGTTGAAGAGGCCCGGGGGGAAGGTGGCTACACCTTC	CSVEEARGEGGYTF	NA	TRBV29-1	TRBJ1-2	NA
TGTGCCAGCAGAACAGGGGGCTCTGGAAACACCATATATTTT	CASRTGGSGNTIYF	TRBD1	TRBV6-4	TRBJ1-3	few
TGTGCCAGTAGTCTCGGACAGGGAGGGGAAAAACTGTTTTTT	CASSLGQGGEKLFF	TRBD1	TRBV19	TRBJ1-4	NA
TGTGCCAGCAGTTACAGTCGCAGGGATGAAGCTTTCTTT	CASSYSRRDEAFF	NA	TRBV6-5	TRBJ1-1	few
TGTGCCAGCAGCCTCCAGATAACAGGGGAGTATGGCTACACCTTC	CASSLQITGEYGYTF	TRBD1	TRBV7-9	TRBJ1-2	few
TGTGCCAGCCTGCGGGTGGAGACCCAGTACTTC	CASLRVETQYF	NA	TRBV11-2	TRBJ2-5	many
TGTGCCAGCAGCATGGAGGGCAGGGGATATCAGCCCCAGCATTTT	CASSMEGRGYQPQHF	NA	TRBV5-6	TRBJ1-5	NA
TGTGCCAGCAGTTACTCCTGGAGCCGGGTGGGTGAAAAACTGTTTTTT	CASSYSWSRVGEKLFF	NA	TRBV6-5	TRBJ1-4	NA
TGTGCCAGCAGGGACAGACACACTGAAGCTTTCTTT	CASRDRHTEAFF	NA	TRBV6-5	TRBJ1-1	NA
TGTGCCAGCAGCGTCGGGAGCAGGAACACTGAAGCTTTCTTT	CASSVGSRNTEAFF	NA	TRBV9	TRBJ1-1	few
TGCGCCAGCAGCGGGGACAGGGGTGAAAAACTGTTTTTT	CASSGDRGEKLFF	TRBD1	TRBV5-1	TRBJ1-4	NA
TGTGCCATCGGGGGGGGTCCCCCTCTCGGGGAGCTGTTTTTT	CAIGGGPPLGELFF	TRBD2	TRBV10-3	TRBJ2-2	NA
TGTGCCAGCAGCCTCCGACAGGGTAGAATTGTGGAGACCCAGTACTTC	CASSLRQGRIVETQYF	TRBD1	TRBV13	TRBJ2-5	NA
TGCGCCAGCAGCCAAGAGGGGACTACAAAAGAGACCCAGTACTTC	CASSQEGTTKETQYF	TRBD2	TRBV4-3	TRBJ2-5	few
TGCGCCAGCCGTTCCGGGACAGGGGACAATGAGCAGTTCTTC	CASRSGTGDNEQFF	TRBD1	TRBV5-1	TRBJ2-1	few
TGTGCCAGCAGTTATAACGGGAACTCTGGCTACACCTTC	CASSYNGNSGYTF	NA	TRBV6-5	TRBJ1-2	few
TGTGCCAGCTCACGAGACACCCAGTATGGCTACACCTTC	CASSRDTQYGYTF	NA	TRBV18	TRBJ1-2	many
TGTGCCAGCAGGTCAGGGGCAGGCCAAAGGACCGGGGAGCTGTTTTTT	CASRSGAGQRTGELFF	NA	TRBV7-9	TRBJ2-2	few
TGTGCCAGCAGTTTAGGCAGGTCCTACGAGCAGTACTTC	CASSLGRSYEQYF	NA	TRBV6-5	TRBJ2-7	few
TGTGCCAGCAGCAGAACACGGCCGGGACAGGGGAGCGGTCGGGTTTCCGAGGCCCAGTACTTC	CASSRTRPGQGSGRVSEAQYF	NA	TRBV21-1	TRBJ2-5	NA
TGTGCCAGCAGTTACTTGGGGACAGGGGCTAATTCACCCCTCCACTTT	CASSYLGTGANSPLHF	TRBD1	TRBV6-6	TRBJ1-6	NA
TGTGCCACCAGCCCAGGGCACTACGAGCAGTACTTC	CATSPGHYEQYF	NA	TRBV15	TRBJ2-7	many
TGTGCCAGCAGCTTACTGGGCAGGCACTATGGCTACACCTTC	CASSLLGRHYGYTF	NA	TRBV7-2	TRBJ1-2	NA
TGCAGCGTATTAGCGGGGGCATCGACCGGGGAGCTGTTTTTT	CSVLAGASTGELFF	TRBD2	TRBV29-1	TRBJ2-2	few
TGCGCCAGCAGCCGTAGTTTAGGTAGCTACTACGAGCAGTACTTC	CASSRSLGSYYEQYF	NA	TRBV4-3	TRBJ2-7	many
TGCAGCATATGGACAGGACCTACCTACGAGCAGTACTTC	CSIWTGPTYEQYF	TRBD1	TRBV29-1	TRBJ2-7	NA
TGTGCCAGCAGTGCAACGTGGACAGGGGGTAATGGCTACACCTTC	CASSATWTGGNGYTF	TRBD1	TRBV6-4	TRBJ1-2	NA
TGTGCCAGCAGCTTAGACGCCCTACTAGCGGGGGAAGAGACCCAGTACTTC	CASSLDALLAGEETQYF	TRBD2	TRBV11-2	TRBJ2-5	NA
TGTGCCAGCAGCTTGTTGCAGGGGGCACAGAGGTACACCTTC	CASSLLQGAQRYTF	TRBD1	TRBV5-6	TRBJ1-2	few
TGTGCCAGCAGCTTACCTGCTAGCGGGGGGCACACCGGGGAGCTGTTTTTT	CASSLPASGGHTGELFF	TRBD2	TRBV11-3	TRBJ2-2	few
TGCGCCAGCAGCCAAAAAAGATCGGCTGGAAACACCATATATTTT	CASSQKRSAGNTIYF	NA	TRBV4-3	TRBJ1-3	NA
TGTGCCAGCAGCCAAGACACCCACAATGAGCAGTTCTTC	CASSQDTHNEQFF	NA	TRBV7-2	TRBJ2-1	few
TGTGCCAGCTCCCCCACAGGGGAGGGAAACACCATATATTTT	CASSPTGEGNTIYF	TRBD1	TRBV18	TRBJ1-3	NA
TGTGCCAGCAGTTACTTGGGGACAGGGGCTAATTCACCCCTCCACTTT	CASSYLGTGANSPLHF	TRBD1	TRBV6-5	TRBJ1-6	NA
TGTGCCAGTAGTATCAGGGGAAGCAATCAGCCCCAGCATTTT	CASSIRGSNQPQHF	NA	TRBV19	TRBJ1-5	few
TGTGCCAGTAGTAATGCAGGGGCCAAGGATGGCTACACCTTC	CASSNAGAKDGYTF	NA	TRBV19	TRBJ1-2	NA
TGCGCCAGCAGCGTAACCGGTGACTCTGGAAACACCATATATTTT	CASSVTGDSGNTIYF	NA	TRBV5-1	TRBJ1-3	NA
TGCGCCAGCAGCCAGAACCAGGGGTTCCAAGGCTACACCTTC	CASSQNQGFQGYTF	NA	TRBV4-1	TRBJ1-2	many
TGTGCCAGCAGCGGGGCGATGCGCACAGATACGCAGTATTTT	CASSGAMRTDTQYF	NA	TRBV5-4	TRBJ2-3	NA
TGTGCCAGTAGTCAGAGATCGGGACAGGGTTATCAGCCCCAGCATTTT	CASSQRSGQGYQPQHF	TRBD1	TRBV19	TRBJ1-5	NA
TGTGCCAGCAGCCGAAAGGGGACTAGCGGGGGGACTTTCTACAATGAGCAGTTCTTC	CASSRKGTSGGTFYNEQFF	TRBD2	TRBV11-2	TRBJ2-1	NA